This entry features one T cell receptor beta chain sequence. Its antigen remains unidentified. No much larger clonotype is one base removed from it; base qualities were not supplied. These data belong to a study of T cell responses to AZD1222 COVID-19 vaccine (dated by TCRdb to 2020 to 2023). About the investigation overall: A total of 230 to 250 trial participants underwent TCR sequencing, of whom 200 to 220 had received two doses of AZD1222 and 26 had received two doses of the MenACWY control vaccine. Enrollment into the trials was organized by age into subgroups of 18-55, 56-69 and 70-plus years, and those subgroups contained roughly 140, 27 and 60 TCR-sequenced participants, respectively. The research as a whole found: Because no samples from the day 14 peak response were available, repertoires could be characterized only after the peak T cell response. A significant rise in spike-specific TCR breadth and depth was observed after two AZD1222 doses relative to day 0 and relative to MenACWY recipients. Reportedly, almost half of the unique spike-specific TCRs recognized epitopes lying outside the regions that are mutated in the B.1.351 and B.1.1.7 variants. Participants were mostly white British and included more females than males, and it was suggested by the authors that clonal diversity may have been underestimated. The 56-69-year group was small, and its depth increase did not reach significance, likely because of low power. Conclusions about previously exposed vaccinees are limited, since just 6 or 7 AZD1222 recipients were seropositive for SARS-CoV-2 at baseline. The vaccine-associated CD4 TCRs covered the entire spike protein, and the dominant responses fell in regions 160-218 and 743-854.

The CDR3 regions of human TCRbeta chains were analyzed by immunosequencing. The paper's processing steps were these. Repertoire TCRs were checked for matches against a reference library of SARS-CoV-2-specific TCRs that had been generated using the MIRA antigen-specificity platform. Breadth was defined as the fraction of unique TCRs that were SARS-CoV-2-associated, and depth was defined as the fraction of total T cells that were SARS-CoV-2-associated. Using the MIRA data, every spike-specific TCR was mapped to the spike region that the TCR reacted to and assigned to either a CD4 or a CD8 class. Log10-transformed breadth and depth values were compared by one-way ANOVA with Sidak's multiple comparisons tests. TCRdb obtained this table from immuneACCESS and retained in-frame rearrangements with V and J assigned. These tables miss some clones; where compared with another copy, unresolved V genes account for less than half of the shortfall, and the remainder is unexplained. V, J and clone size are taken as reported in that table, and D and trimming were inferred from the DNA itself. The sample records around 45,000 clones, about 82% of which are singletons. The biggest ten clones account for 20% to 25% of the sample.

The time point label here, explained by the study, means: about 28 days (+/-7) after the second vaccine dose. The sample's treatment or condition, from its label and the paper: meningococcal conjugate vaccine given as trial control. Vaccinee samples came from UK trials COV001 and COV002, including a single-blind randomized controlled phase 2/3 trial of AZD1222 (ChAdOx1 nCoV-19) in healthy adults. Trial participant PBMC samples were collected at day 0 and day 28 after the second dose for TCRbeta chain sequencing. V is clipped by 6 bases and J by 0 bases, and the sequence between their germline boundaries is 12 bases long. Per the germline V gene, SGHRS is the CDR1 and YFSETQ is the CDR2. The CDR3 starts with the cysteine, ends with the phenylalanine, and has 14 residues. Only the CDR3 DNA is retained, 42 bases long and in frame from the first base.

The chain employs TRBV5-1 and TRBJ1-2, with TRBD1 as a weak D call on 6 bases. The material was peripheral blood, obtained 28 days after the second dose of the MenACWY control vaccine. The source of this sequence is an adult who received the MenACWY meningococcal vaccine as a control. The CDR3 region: CASTLGQTNYGYTF. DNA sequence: TGCGCCAGCACCCTCGGACAGACTAACTATGGCTACACCTTC.